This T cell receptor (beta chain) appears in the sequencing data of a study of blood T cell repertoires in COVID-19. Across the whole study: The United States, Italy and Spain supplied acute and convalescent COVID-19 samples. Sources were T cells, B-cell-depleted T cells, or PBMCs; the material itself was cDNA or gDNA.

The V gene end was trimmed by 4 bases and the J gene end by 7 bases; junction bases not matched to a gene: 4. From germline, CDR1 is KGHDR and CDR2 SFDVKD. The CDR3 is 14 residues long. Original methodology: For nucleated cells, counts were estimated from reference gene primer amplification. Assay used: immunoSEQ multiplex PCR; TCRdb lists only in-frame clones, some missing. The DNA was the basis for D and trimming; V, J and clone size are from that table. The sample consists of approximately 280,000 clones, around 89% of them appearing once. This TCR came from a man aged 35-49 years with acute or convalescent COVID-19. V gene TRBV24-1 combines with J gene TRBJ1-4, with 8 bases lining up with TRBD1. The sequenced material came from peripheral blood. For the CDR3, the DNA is TGTGCCACCAGTGAAACCGGGACAGGTGAAAAACTGTTTTTT. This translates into CATSETGTGEKLFF.